This entry lists 18 T cell receptor beta chains sequenced from one sample in a study of patients with pleural tuberculosis. One entry per CDR3 protein, called by TCRdb with MiXCR from the reads. Of tens of thousands of distinct CDR3 sequences in the sample, 18% were seen once. Source material: peripheral blood. Receptors were obtained from a human donor with pleural tuberculosis.

This clonotype was counted ten times or more. This chain connects TRBV18 to TRBJ1-1, with a tentative D call TRBD1 (5 bases). Germline V gene lookup returns CDR1 KGHSH and CDR2 LQKENI. V shed 2 bases and J shed 4 bases, with 23 bases lying between them. The CDR3 runs 18 residues. CDR3 residues: CASSPFFSLRDRGTEAFF. As DNA, the CDR3 is TGTGCCAGCTCACCATTCTTTTCGTTAAGGGACCGAGGCACTGAAGCTTTCTTT.

This clonotype was counted many times. The chain joins TRBV5-1 to TRBJ2-1, with TRBD1 as a possible D gene (6 bases). Germline CDR1 reads SGHRS; CDR2 reads YFSETQ. V shed 2 bases and J shed 2 bases, with 11 bases lying between them. The CDR3 covers 15 residues. DNA for the CDR3: TGCGCCAGCAGCTTAGGCAGGGGCCCCTACAATGAGCAGTTCTTC. Encoded protein: CASSLGRGPYNEQFF.

Concerning this clonotype itself: One end of the junction is discordant with germline, which a read error may explain. The rearrangement uses TRBV11-2 and TRBJ2-1; D is ambiguous. The CDR3 is 13 residues long. Germline V gene sequence: CDR1 SGHAT, CDR2 FQNNGV. The CDR3 region is CASSLEFGYEQSF. The CDR3 DNA sequence: TGTGCCAGCAGCTTAGAGTTCGGCTATGAGCAGTCCTTT.

This clonotype has just a few counts. Possible read error: a much larger clone is one base away. This chain joins TRBV19 and TRBJ2-7; D is perhaps TRBD1 or TRBD2 (5 bases each). In germline, CDR1 is LNHDA, CDR2 SQIVND (reference sequence). Trimming pared 6 bases from V and 4 bases from J, leaving 16 bases between. The CDR3 covers 14 residues. The CDR3 nucleotides are TGTGCCAGTAGCAGGGACGCCGAGACTTACGAGCAGTACTTC. Translated, it gives CASSRDAETYEQYF.

This clonotype was counted a single time. The final CDR3 position lacks the conserved phenylalanine or tryptophan, pointing to a likely read error. The V gene is TRBV4-1, the J gene TRBJ1-2; D possibly corresponds to TRBD1 (6 bases). This CDR3 region has 16 residues. The germline V and J ends were trimmed by 3 bases and 1 base, with 15 bases remaining between them. Germline V gives CDR1 MGHRA, CDR2 YSYEKL. CDR3 nucleotide sequence: TGCGCCAGCAGCCAGGACAACGGGGGCGTTAACTATGGCTACACCCTC. This translates into CASSQDNGGVNYGYTL.

In its sample, this clonotype ranks as medium-sized (0.01 to 0.1%). This rearrangement joins TRBV2 to TRBJ1-5; TRBD1 aligns across 8 bases. The CDR3 totals 16 residues. CDR1 is SNHLY, CDR2 FYNNEI, per germline. V lost 7 bases, J lost 1 base, and 9 bases stayed unmatched. In DNA form, the CDR3 reads TGTGCCAGCAAGGACAGGGCATTCGGAAGCAATCAGCCCCAGCATTTT. This codes for CASKDRAFGSNQPQHF.

This clonotype was seen ten or more times. The gene calls are TRBV6-1 and TRBJ2-3; 10 positions match TRBD1. The CDR3 consists of 15 residues. V was pared by 6 bases and J by 1 base, with 4 bases of the junction left unmatched. Germline assignment: CDR1 MNHNS and CDR2 SASEGT. CDR3 in amino acids: CASSRTGGGTDTQYF. In nucleotides, the CDR3 is TGTGCCAGCAGCCGGACAGGGGGAGGCACAGATACGCAGTATTTT.

This sequence joins TRBV7-3 and TRBJ2-7; 7 positions agree with TRBD2. CDR1 and CDR2 (germline): SGHTA, FQGTGA. V shed 2 bases, J shed 3 bases, and the junction held 7 bases outside the gene matches. This CDR3 contains 15 residues. As DNA, the CDR3 is TGTGCCAGCAGCTTAGCTCCGACGGGGGGCTACGAGCAGTACTTC. This codes for CASSLAPTGGYEQYF.

This clonotype was picked up many times. The chain joins TRBV3-1 to TRBJ1-1, with TRBD1 identical over 8 bases. Germline CDR1 is LGHDT and CDR2 is YNNKEL (reference sequence). J gave up 8 bases and V 2 bases, and 4 bases lay outside the gene matches. CDR3 length: 13 amino acids. The CDR3 loop is CASSQRPGGEAFF. Here the CDR3 DNA reads TGTGCCAGCAGCCAAAGGCCAGGGGGCGAAGCTTTCTTT.

In this sample, this clonotype turned up many times. The genes are TRBV4-1 and TRBJ1-5; D gene uncertain. V was shortened by 3 bases and J by 2 bases, with 11 bases between the two germline ends. CDR3 size: 15 residues. Germline loops: CDR1 MGHRA, CDR2 YSYEKL. Here the CDR3 DNA reads TGCGCCAGCAGCCACTCCGGCGGGGGCAATCAGCCCCAGCATTTT. Translated, it gives CASSHSGGGNQPQHF.

About this clonotype itself: This may be a read error: a much more frequent sequence differs by one nucleotide. V is TRBV7-2 and J is TRBJ2-3; D not certain. From germline, CDR1 is SGHTA and CDR2 FQGNSA. There are 12 residues in the CDR3. The CDR3 nucleotides are TGTGCCATCAGCCCAGAGGTTCATACGCAGTATTTT. Residues: CAISPEVHTQYF.

This clonotype appeared many times. The chain joins TRBV11-3 to TRBJ1-1; TRBD1 matches 7 bases. Germline CDR1 SGHNT, CDR2 YENEEA. V lost 0 bases and J lost 0; bases outside the gene matches: 10. The length of the CDR3 is 18 residues. The CDR3 protein is CASSLDPRRGDLNTEAFF. For the CDR3, the DNA is TGTGCCAGCAGCTTAGATCCCCGCAGGGGGGATTTGAACACTGAAGCTTTCTTT. Full variable domain (rest looked up from reference TRBV11-3 and TRBJ1-1): EAGVVQSPRYKIIEKKQPVAFWCNPISGHNTLYWYLQNLGQGPELLIRYENEEAVDDSQLPKDRFSAERLKGVDSTLKIQPAELGDSAVYLCASSLDPRRGDLNTEAFFGQGTRLTVV.

This clonotype was counted ten times or more. The J gene is TRBJ2-7, the V gene TRBV5-1, with D perhaps matching TRBD1 or TRBD2 (5 bases each). This CDR3 comprises 14 residues. The germline gives CDR1 SGHRS, CDR2 YFSETQ. Trimming stripped 4 bases from V and 5 bases from J, with 16 bases between. The CDR3 reads CASSIGAPKDEQYF. In DNA form, the CDR3 reads TGCGCCAGCAGCATCGGGGCTCCTAAAGACGAGCAGTACTTC.

Ten or more counts support this clonotype. The V gene is TRBV29-1, the J gene TRBJ1-4, with D possibly being TRBD1 (5 bases). V lost 4 bases and J 7 bases, leaving 13 bases between the germline ends. The CDR3 totals 13 residues. CDR1 and CDR2 (germline): SQVTM, ANQGSEA. The CDR3 bases are TGCAGCGTTGTTAGGGCTACAGGTGAAAAACTGTTTTTT. This translates into CSVVRATGEKLFF.

This clonotype was counted many times. The chain uses TRBV2 and TRBJ1-1; D possibly corresponds to TRBD1 (6 bases). CDR1 and CDR2 (germline): SNHLY, FYNNEI. Trimming took off 4 bases at V and 1 base at J, with 10 bases between the two ends. The CDR3 runs 14 residues. As DNA, the CDR3 is TGTGCCAGCAGTGTTAGGACAGAGAACACTGAAGCTTTCTTT. Encoded protein: CASSVRTENTEAFF. Based on the CDR3 plus reference TRBV2 and TRBJ1-1, the full variable domain is EPEVTQTPSHQVTQMGQEVILRCVPISNHLYFYWYRQILGQKVEFLVSFYNNEISEKSEIFDDQFSVERPDGSNFTLKIRSTKLEDSAMYFCASSVRTENTEAFFGQGTRLTVV.

About this clonotype itself: A single base separates this from a much larger clone, so it may be a read error. The rearrangement joins TRBV5-5 to TRBJ2-3, with TRBD2 identical over 7 bases. V gave up 1 base and J gave up 6 bases; unmatched junction bases: 5. The CDR3 totals 14 residues. Per germline, CDR1 SGHKS and CDR2 YYEKEE (reference sequence). The CDR3 nucleotides are TGTGCCAGCAGCTTGAAACTCGGGAGGGATACGCAGTATTTT. Protein: CASSLKLGRDTQYF. The variable domain in full, with the rest retrieved from reference TRBV5-5 and TRBJ2-3, is DAGVTQSPTHLIKTRGQQVTLRCSPISGHKSVSWYQQVLGQGPQFIFQYYEKEERGRGNFPDRFSARQFPNYSSELNVNALLLGDSALYLCASSLKLGRDTQYFGPGTRLTVL.

This clonotype showed up many times. The chain combines TRBV19 with TRBJ1-5; no firm D call. In germline, CDR1 is LNHDA, CDR2 SQIVND (reference sequence). The CDR3 is 11 amino acids. Trimming stripped 11 bases from V and 9 bases from J, with 14 bases between. CDR3 loop: CAGNPPSPQHF. The CDR3 DNA reads TGTGCCGGGAACCCTCCTTCGCCCCAGCATTTT. Based on the CDR3 plus reference TRBV19 and TRBJ1-5, the full variable domain is DGGITQSPKYLFRKEGQNVTLSCEQNLNHDAMYWYRQDPGQGLRLIYYSQIVNDFQKGDIAEGYSVSREKKESFPLTVTSAQKNPTAFYLCAGNPPSPQHFGDGTRLSIL.

At least ten counts were recorded for this clonotype. The chain combines TRBV28 with TRBJ2-7, with a possible D match to TRBD1 (6 bases). V was pared by 6 bases and J by 3 bases, with 12 bases between. The CDR3 covers 13 residues. Per the germline V gene, CDR1 is MDHEN and CDR2 is SYDVKM. The CDR3 region is CASRLGQFYEQYF. Written as DNA, the CDR3 is TGTGCCAGCAGGCTAGGACAGTTCTACGAGCAGTACTTC.